This T cell receptor beta chain was retrieved from a study of identical twins. TCRdb ran MiXCR on the 5' RACE reads and lists one entry per CDR3 protein. The sample has hundreds of thousands of distinct CDR3 sequences, approximately 8.3% seen once. Trimming took 6 bases from V and 4 from J; bases not matched to a gene: 5. Germline CDR1 SEHNR, CDR2 FQNEAQ (reference sequence). CDR3 length: 15 amino acids. The data were also submitted as part of a second study, on yellow fever vaccine responses in identical twins.

This TCR was sampled from a woman between 18 and 29 years old in good health. The specimen was memory (CD45RO+) T cells sorted from blood. The J gene is TRBJ2-2, the V gene TRBV7-9; TRBD2 matches at 10 bases. The CDR3 DNA follows: TGTGCCAGCAGGCGAACTAGCGGGGTCACCGGGGAGCTGTTTTTT. It encodes CASRRTSGVTGELFF.